This T cell receptor (beta chain) was documented in a study of blood T cell repertoires in COVID-19. V lost 4 bases to trimming and J lost 0 bases, with 10 bases between them. Germline values: CDR1 LGHDT, CDR2 YNNKEL (reference sequence). The CDR3 contains 15 residues. The assay was immunoSEQ multiplex PCR, and TCRdb's table has in-frame clones only and misses some. The sample includes about 150,000 clones, about 85% of them seen just once. This clone is a singleton in its sample. The V and J genes are TRBV3-1 (or the pseudogene TRBV3-2) and TRBJ2-1; TRBD2 is a possible D gene (6 bases). Sequenced sample: PBMCs or T cells enriched from blood (not recorded which). The receptor was isolated from a woman between 40 and 50 years old who had been exposed to COVID-19. DNA of the CDR3: TGTGCCAGCAGCCGCCGGGGGAGCTCCTACAATGAGCAGTTCTTC. Amino acid sequence: CASSRRGSSYNEQFF.